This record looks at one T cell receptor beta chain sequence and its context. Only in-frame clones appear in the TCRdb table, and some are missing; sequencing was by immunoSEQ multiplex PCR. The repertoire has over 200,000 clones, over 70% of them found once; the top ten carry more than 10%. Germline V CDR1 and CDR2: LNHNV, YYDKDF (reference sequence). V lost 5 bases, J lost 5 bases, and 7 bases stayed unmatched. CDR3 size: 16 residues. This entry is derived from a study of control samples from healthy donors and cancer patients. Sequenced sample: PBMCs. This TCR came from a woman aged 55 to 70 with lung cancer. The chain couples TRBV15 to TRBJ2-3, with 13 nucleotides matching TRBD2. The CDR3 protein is CATSVGTSGAGDTQYF. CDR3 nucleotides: TGTGCCACCAGCGTCGGGACTAGCGGGGCTGGAGATACGCAGTATTTT.